Below are 4 T cell receptor beta chains sequenced from a single sample in a study of OX40 agonist ivuxolimab in advanced cancers. TCRdb keeps only in-frame clones here, not all; method: immunoSEQ multiplex PCR. The data show 27,000 or so clones, with about four fifths seen just once and around 12% held by the top ten. The sample in question was CD4+ or CD8+ T cells sorted from blood, obtained in a trial of the OX40 agonist ivuxolimab. These receptors were obtained from an adult with an advanced solid tumor such as melanoma, head and neck, liver or kidney cancer.

The chain carries TRBV5-1 and TRBJ1-1; weak D call: TRBD1 (5 bases). The germline CDR1 and CDR2 sequences are SGHRS and YFSETQ. V lost 4 bases and J lost 1, with 14 bases in between. This CDR3 region has 15 residues. The DNA of the CDR3 is TGCGCCAGCAGCCACGACGGGACGGCGAACACTGAAGCTTTCTTT. It yields the protein CASSHDGTANTEAFF.

This chain connects TRBV5-1 to TRBJ1-4; 7 nucleotides match TRBD1. The junction had 14 bases not matched to a gene; V was cut back by 4 bases and J by 8 bases. Germline CDR1 is SGHRS and CDR2 is YFSETQ. CDR3 size: 16 residues. This CDR3 is CASSGGTAGYSEKLFF. The CDR3, as DNA: TGCGCCAGCAGCGGCGGGACAGCTGGCTATTCGGAAAAACTGTTTTTT.

This sequence joins TRBV11-2 and TRBJ2-5; D may be TRBD2 (6 bases). The CDR3 totals 13 residues. Trimming stripped 1 base from V and 5 bases from J, with 8 bases between. Germline lookup yields CDR1 SGHAT and CDR2 FQNNGV. DNA for the CDR3: TGTGCCAGCAGCTTAGGAGGAGGGGAGACCCAGTACTTC. Its translation: CASSLGGGETQYF.

This clone occurred a few times. This chain links TRBV28 with TRBJ2-3; 11 nucleotides line up with TRBD1. The CDR3 runs to 16 residues. V shed 6 bases and J 5 bases; nucleotides not matched to a gene: 10. From germline, CDR1 is MDHEN and CDR2 SYDVKM. CDR3 sequence: CASRGLGQGAGDTQYF. DNA of the CDR3: TGTGCCAGCAGGGGCCTAGGACAGGGGGCTGGAGATACGCAGTATTTT.